These 26 T cell receptor beta chains originate from one sample sequenced in a study of blood T cell repertoires in COVID-19. TCRdb's table, derived via immunoSEQ multiplex PCR, lists solely in-frame clones and lacks some. This table has roughly 300,000 clones, roughly nine tenths appearing once. Sequenced input: peripheral blood. All receptors come from a woman younger than 45 with COVID-19, enrolled during active disease.

This clone has a handful of counts. V gene TRBV28 combines with J gene TRBJ1-5; 7 nucleotides match TRBD1. This CDR3 region has 16 residues. With 6 bases clipped from V and 4 bases from J, the junction kept 12 bases outside the gene matches. Germline V gene data show CDR1 as MDHEN and CDR2 as SYDVKM. This CDR3 is CASSPKDRRINQPQHF. For the CDR3, the DNA is TGTGCCAGCAGCCCCAAGGACAGGCGGATAAATCAGCCCCAGCATTTT.

The rearrangement links TRBV28 to TRBJ1-5; 9 bases map to TRBD1. Trimming at V came to 7 bases and at J to 2 bases, leaving 6 bases not matched to a gene. The CDR3 runs 15 residues. Per the germline V gene, CDR1 is MDHEN and CDR2 is SYDVKM. The CDR3 DNA reads as TGTGCCAGCAACCCTAGGACAGGGGGCAATCAGCCCCAGCATTTT. It specifies CASNPRTGGNQPQHF.

The rearrangement uses TRBV6-2 or TRBV6-3 and TRBJ1-2, with TRBD1 matching over 8 bases. The CDR3 has 17 amino acids. Trimming at V came to 3 bases and at J to 4 bases, leaving 13 bases not matched to a gene. Germline V gene lookup returns CDR1 MNHEY and CDR2 SVGEGT. The CDR3 region is CASSYPEDREVFYGYTF. In DNA form, the CDR3 reads TGTGCCAGCAGTTATCCCGAGGACAGGGAAGTCTTCTATGGCTACACCTTC.

The chain joins TRBV12-3 or TRBV12-4 to TRBJ2-1; no clear D. V was trimmed by 2 bases and J by 3 bases, leaving 5 bases between them. This CDR3 contains 13 residues. The CDR3 sequence: CASSLYNYNEQFF. The CDR3 DNA reads TGTGCCAGCAGTTTATACAACTACAATGAGCAGTTCTTC.

This chain connects TRBV7-9 to TRBJ1-1; 7 bases map to TRBD1. In germline, CDR1 is SEHNR, CDR2 FQNEAQ (reference sequence). V lost 3 bases to trimming and J lost 2 bases; unmatched junction nucleotides: 9. This CDR3 region has 16 residues. The CDR3 bases are TGTGCCAGCAGCTTTAACAGGGGTAGGGGAAACACTGAAGCTTTCTTT. Translated: CASSFNRGRGNTEAFF.

The chain carries TRBV5-1 and TRBJ1-2; D not resolved. The CDR3 consists of 14 residues. V lost 0 bases and J lost 8, with 14 bases in between. Germline V gives CDR1 SGHRS, CDR2 YFSETQ. The CDR3 DNA sequence: TGCGCCAGCAGCTTGGAATTAGCGGTGGAAGGCTACACCTTC. It is translated as CASSLELAVEGYTF.

This clone was seen only once. This chain connects TRBV7-2 to TRBJ2-5; 9 nucleotides agree with TRBD2. The germline V gene encodes CDR1 SGHTA and CDR2 FQGNSA. CDR3 length: 18 amino acids. V was pared by 4 bases and J by 5 bases, with 17 bases of the junction left unmatched. The CDR3 region has the DNA TGTGCCAGCAGCTCCGGGTGGCAAGCGGGGGGCCAGGGGGAGACCCAGTACTTC. Amino acid sequence: CASSSGWQAGGQGETQYF.

The J gene is TRBJ2-7, the V gene TRBV11-2; D is unclear. The CDR3 extends over 10 amino acids. The germline V and J ends were trimmed by 3 bases and 6 bases, with 3 bases remaining between them. Germline V gene sequence: CDR1 SGHAT, CDR2 FQNNGV. The CDR3 DNA follows: TGTGCCAGCAGCTTCTCCGAGCAGTACTTC. The encoded protein is CASSFSEQYF.

In the case of this clone: At one boundary the junction diverges from the germline segment, which might be a read error. The CDR3 bases are TGCGCCAGCAACCAACCTCGACAGGGGATCGGGAGCACTGAAGCTTTCTTT. Amino acids: CASNQPRQGIGSTEAFF. The chain is built from TRBV4-1 and TRBJ1-1; 8 nucleotides line up with TRBD1. The CDR3 sequence is 17 residues long. Germline V gives CDR1 MGHRA, CDR2 YSYEKL.

This clone has just a few counts. The gene calls are TRBV11-2 and TRBJ2-2, with no clear D. The CDR3 consists of 12 residues. Trimming stripped 5 bases from V and 7 bases from J, with 8 bases between. From germline, CDR1 is SGHAT and CDR2 FQNNGV. CDR3 sequence: CASSASSGELFF. DNA for the CDR3: TGTGCCAGCAGCGCCTCGAGCGGGGAGCTGTTTTTT.

The chain couples TRBV6-5 to TRBJ2-5; a weak D match, TRBD2 (6 bases). The CDR3 contains 16 residues. Deletions cut 0 bases from V and 1 base from J, with 12 bases between. Germline lookup yields CDR1 MNHEY and CDR2 SVGAGI. The CDR3 spells CASSYSLAGLQETQYF. CDR3 DNA sequence: TGTGCCAGCAGTTACTCGCTGGCGGGGCTCCAAGAGACCCAGTACTTC.

The chain links TRBV5-1 to TRBJ2-1; TRBD2 aligns across 11 bases. The CDR3 consists of 15 residues. The J segment lost 4 bases and the V segment lost 5 bases, leaving 5 bases of the junction unmatched. Looked up from germline, CDR1 is SGHRS and CDR2 is YFSETQ. This chain's CDR3 is CASRPLAGEYNEQFF. CDR3 nucleotides: TGCGCCAGCAGGCCACTAGCGGGGGAGTACAATGAGCAGTTCTTC.

The chain recombines TRBV4-1 with TRBJ1-1, with D perhaps matching TRBD1 (5 bases). The CDR3 length is 16 residues. Germline V gene data show CDR1 as MGHRA and CDR2 as YSYEKL. Trimming left V 4 bases short and J 1 base short, with 16 bases between. The CDR3 sequence is CASSPSLGHPNTEAFF. The CDR3 coding sequence is TGCGCCAGCAGCCCCAGTCTTGGACACCCGAACACTGAAGCTTTCTTT.

This chain links TRBV7-9 with TRBJ1-5; 9 bases line up with TRBD1. The CDR3 has 17 residues. Germline assignment: CDR1 SEHNR and CDR2 FQNEAQ (reference sequence). Trimming at V came to 4 bases and at J to 2 bases, leaving 9 bases not matched to a gene. The CDR3, as DNA: TGTGCCAGCAGCTCGACAAGACAGGGGGTTGGCAATCAGCCCCAGCATTTT. The encoded protein is CASSSTRQGVGNQPQHF.

This clone was found once. V is TRBV7-9 and J is TRBJ2-7; tentative D call: TRBD2 (5 bases). V was cut by 1 base and J by 3 bases, with 10 bases left in between. Germline lookup yields CDR1 SEHNR and CDR2 FQNEAQ (reference sequence). The CDR3 covers 14 residues. The CDR3 DNA follows: TGTGCCAGCAGCTTAGGGGCGGGCCTCTACGAGCAGTACTTC. This codes for CASSLGAGLYEQYF.

V is TRBV5-5 and J is TRBJ2-1; 7 bases are a match to TRBD2. The germline CDR1 and CDR2 sequences are SGHKS and YYEKEE (reference sequence). CDR3 size: 14 residues. Trimming took 4 bases from V and 5 from J; bases not matched to a gene: 6. The CDR3 spells CASSNLTSDNEQFF. The CDR3 bases are TGTGCCAGCAGCAACCTCACTAGCGACAATGAGCAGTTCTTC.

The chain uses TRBV5-6 and TRBJ2-7; D is perhaps TRBD1 (6 bases). The germline V gene has CDR1 SGHDT and CDR2 YYEEEE. The CDR3 covers 14 residues. Trimming took off 1 base at V and 7 bases at J, with 15 bases between the two ends. For the CDR3, the DNA is TGTGCCAGCAGCTTGCGCCAGGGGCTGTGGGAGCAGTACTTC. This encodes CASSLRQGLWEQYF.

As DNA, the CDR3 is TGTGCCAGCAGCCAAGTGCCACAGGTGGGTGAAGCTTTCTTT. Translated, it gives CASSQVPQVGEAFF. The rearrangement joins TRBV3-1 (or the pseudogene TRBV3-2) to TRBJ1-1, with a tentative D call TRBD1 (5 bases). The CDR3 contains 14 residues. Germline V gene data show CDR1 as LGHDT and CDR2 as YNNKEL (reference sequence). V lost 1 base and J 7 bases, leaving 13 bases between the germline ends.

The V and J genes are TRBV3-1 (or the pseudogene TRBV3-2) and TRBJ2-3; TRBD2 agrees at 9 bases. CDR3 size: 18 residues. The germline V gene has CDR1 LGHDT and CDR2 YNNKEL (reference sequence). The V and J ends lost 5 bases and 5 bases, in that order; junction bases with no gene match: 17. The CDR3 loop is CASSSTGALAGRKDTQYF. The CDR3, as DNA: TGTGCCAGCAGCTCCACCGGGGCGCTAGCGGGGAGGAAAGATACGCAGTATTTT.

The chain links TRBV27 to TRBJ2-6; D is possibly TRBD2 (5 bases). Germline lookup yields CDR1 MNHEY and CDR2 SMNVEV (reference sequence). There are 15 residues in the CDR3. Trimming left V 1 base short and J 4 bases short, with 8 bases between. The CDR3 sequence: CASSLLDSGANVLTF. Here the CDR3 DNA reads TGTGCCAGCAGTTTATTGGACTCCGGGGCCAACGTCCTGACTTTC.

The chain joins TRBV24-1 to TRBJ2-1, with D possibly TRBD2 on 6 matching bases. The CDR3 covers 15 residues. Germline-derived CDR1 and CDR2 are KGHDR and SFDVKD. V lost 5 bases and J lost 2, with 12 bases in between. The CDR3 loop reads CATSGRGTTYNEQFF. CDR3 coding DNA: TGTGCCACCAGTGGGCGCGGGACCACCTACAATGAGCAGTTCTTC.

The chain is built from TRBV11-2 and TRBJ2-7, with D tentatively TRBD2 (6 bases). This CDR3 contains 14 residues. Trimming removed 4 bases at V and 1 base at J, with 11 bases between. Per germline, CDR1 SGHAT and CDR2 FQNNGV. The CDR3 loop reads CASSSLGLSYEQYF. CDR3 nucleotide sequence: TGTGCCAGCAGCTCACTAGGACTATCCTACGAGCAGTACTTC.

This clone was detected only a few times. The rearrangement uses TRBV5-6 and TRBJ1-2; the D is unclear. Germline-derived CDR1 and CDR2 are SGHDT and YYEEEE. The CDR3 runs to 17 residues. V was trimmed by 4 bases and J by 1 base, leaving 20 bases between them. CDR3 sequence (DNA): TGTGCCAGCAGCCTCGGGTATTTTGGGTCCCGTAACTATGGCTACACCTTC. Amino acids: CASSLGYFGSRNYGYTF.

There are a few counts of this clone. The chain couples TRBV15 to TRBJ1-4; no clear D gene. This CDR3 has 15 residues. Trimming took 3 bases from V and 6 from J, leaving 14 bases between them. The germline gives CDR1 LNHNV, CDR2 YYDKDF (reference sequence). CDR3 bases: TGTGCCACCAGCAGGAGGTCCGACCCACATGAAAAACTGTTTTTT. This codes for CATSRRSDPHEKLFF.

The chain recombines TRBV9 with TRBJ2-3; unclear D gene. The CDR3 is made up of 14 amino acids. Trimming left V 3 bases short and J 0 bases short, with 8 bases between. CDR1 is SGDLS and CDR2 is YYNGEE in the germline V gene. This CDR3 is CASSGTGSTDTQYF. The DNA for the CDR3 is TGTGCCAGCAGCGGCACCGGGAGCACAGATACGCAGTATTTT.

For this clone: Other DNA sequences of this sample code for an identical CDR3. The V call is TRBV5-1, the J call TRBJ1-1; perhaps TRBD1 as D (6 bases). The CDR3 sequence is 13 residues long. The germline V and J ends were trimmed by 2 bases and 4 bases, with 9 bases remaining between them. Germline assignment: CDR1 SGHRS and CDR2 YFSETQ. Here the CDR3 reads CASSLRGGTEAFF. The CDR3 region has the DNA TGCGCCAGCAGCTTAAGGGGGGGCACTGAAGCTTTCTTT.